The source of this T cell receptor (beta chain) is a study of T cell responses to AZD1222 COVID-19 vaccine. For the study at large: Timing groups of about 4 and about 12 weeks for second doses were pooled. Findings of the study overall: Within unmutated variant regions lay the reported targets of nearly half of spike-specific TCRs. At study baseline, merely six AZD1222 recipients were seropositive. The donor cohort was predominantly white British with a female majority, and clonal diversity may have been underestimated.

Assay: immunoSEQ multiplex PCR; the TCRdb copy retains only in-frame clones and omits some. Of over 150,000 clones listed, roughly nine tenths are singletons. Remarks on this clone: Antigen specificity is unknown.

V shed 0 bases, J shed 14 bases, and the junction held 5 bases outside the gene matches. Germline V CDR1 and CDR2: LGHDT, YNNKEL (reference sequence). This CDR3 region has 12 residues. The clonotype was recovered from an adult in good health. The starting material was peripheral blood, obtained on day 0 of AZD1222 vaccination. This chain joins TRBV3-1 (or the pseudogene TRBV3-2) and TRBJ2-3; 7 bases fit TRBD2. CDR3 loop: CASSQEAGHWYF. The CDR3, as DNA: TGTGCCAGCAGCCAAGAAGCGGGGCATTGGTATTTT.